The 4 T cell receptor beta chains given below trace back to one sample, sequenced in a study of chemoradiotherapy in HPV16-positive cancers. Measured with immunoSEQ multiplex PCR; TCRdb has only the in-frame clones, and not every one. Of 10,000 to 14,000 clones listed, more than 85% were seen once; the top ten hold under 2%. The sample in question was blood, obtained from a patient who underwent chemoradiotherapy. Source of these receptors: a human donor with HPV-associated anogenital cancer.

The chain carries TRBV9 and TRBJ1-2; TRBD1 matches 7 bases. The V gene end was trimmed by 4 bases and the J gene end by 4 bases; junction bases not matched to a gene: 4. The CDR3 has 13 residues. Germline V lookup: CDR1 SGDLS, CDR2 YYNGEE. This CDR3 is CASSPGGGYGYTF. The CDR3 region has the DNA TGTGCCAGCAGCCCAGGGGGTGGCTATGGCTACACCTTC.

This clone has more than one count but fewer than ten. This sequence joins TRBV7-9 and TRBJ2-7; TRBD1 might be the D (6 bases). CDR1 is SEHNR, CDR2 FQNEAQ, per germline (reference sequence). Trimming removed 7 bases from V and 5 bases from J, with 18 bases in between. CDR3 size: 14 residues. Here the CDR3 reads CASITRQERNEQYF. In nucleotides, the CDR3 is TGTGCCAGCATCACAAGACAGGAGAGGAACGAGCAGTACTTC.

This rearrangement joins TRBV9 to TRBJ1-2; the match to TRBD1 covers 7 bases. V gave up 4 bases and J gave up 1 base; unmatched junction bases: 7. There are 15 residues in the CDR3. Looked up from germline, CDR1 is SGDLS and CDR2 is YYNGEE. The CDR3 nucleotides read TGTGCCAGCAGCCGAGGGCAGGGGGTTAACTATGGCTACACCTTC. It is translated as CASSRGQGVNYGYTF.

The rearrangement joins TRBV21-1 to TRBJ2-1; TRBD1, as called in the table, went unchecked against the DNA. TRBV21-1 is noted as a pseudogene. The CDR3 sequence is 15 residues long. CDR3 protein: CASSKSAGGYNEQFF. The CDR3 DNA sequence: TGTGCCAGCAGCAAATCGGCAGGGGGATACAATGAGCAGTTCTTC.